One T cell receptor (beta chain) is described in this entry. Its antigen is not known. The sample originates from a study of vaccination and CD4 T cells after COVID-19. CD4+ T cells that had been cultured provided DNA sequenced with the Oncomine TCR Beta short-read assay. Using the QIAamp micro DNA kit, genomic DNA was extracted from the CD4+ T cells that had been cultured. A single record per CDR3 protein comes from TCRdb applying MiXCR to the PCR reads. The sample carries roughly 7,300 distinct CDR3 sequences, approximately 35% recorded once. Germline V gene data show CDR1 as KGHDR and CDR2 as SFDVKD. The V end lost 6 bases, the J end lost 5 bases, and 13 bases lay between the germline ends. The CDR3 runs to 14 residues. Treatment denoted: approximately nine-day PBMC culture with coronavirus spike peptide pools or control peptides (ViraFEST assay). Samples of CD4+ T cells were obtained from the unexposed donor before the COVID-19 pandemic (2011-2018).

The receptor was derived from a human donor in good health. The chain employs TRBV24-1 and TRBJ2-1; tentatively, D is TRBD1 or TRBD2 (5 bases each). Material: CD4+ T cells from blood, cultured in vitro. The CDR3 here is CATSKGRAHNEQFF. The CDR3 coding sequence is TGTGCCACCAGTAAGGGACGGGCACACAATGAGCAGTTCTTC.